The 19 T cell receptor beta chains given below trace back to one sample, sequenced in a study of Ad26.COV2.S vaccination and SARS-CoV-2 variants. Specified treatment: roughly 19 received Ad26.COV2.S at low or high dose, single or two shots; several received placebo; per-sample allocation not given. Following the first vaccine or placebo injection, samples were taken on day 63. The data were produced by immunoSEQ multiplex PCR, yet TCRdb's version contains in-frame clones alone and is incomplete. This table holds hundreds of thousands of clones, roughly 90% found once. Sample: peripheral blood, taken in a trial of Ad26.COV2.S vaccine versus placebo. Receptors originate from a person aged 18-65 years who received the Ad26.COV2.S COVID-19 vaccine or a placebo.

The sample holds one count of this clone. The junction and the germline gene differ at one end; a read error may be behind it. V usage is TRBV6-5 and J usage is TRBJ2-2; 7 positions match TRBD2. CDR1 and CDR2 from the germline V gene are MNHEY and SVGAGI. The CDR3 is 14 amino acids. CDR3 coding DNA: TGTGCCAGCAGCAAACTAGCGAATACCGGGGAGCTGTTTTTT. Protein: CASSKLANTGELFF.

The V and J genes are TRBV9 and TRBJ2-7; D may be TRBD1 or TRBD2 (5 bases each). V gave up 0 bases and J gave up 2 bases, with 12 bases separating them. CDR3 length equals 15 residues. Germline CDR1 reads SGDLS; CDR2 reads YYNGEE. The CDR3 loop reads CASSVGGTSTYEQYF. The CDR3 bases are TGTGCCAGCAGCGTAGGGGGGACCTCAACCTACGAGCAGTACTTC.

This rearrangement joins TRBV29-1 to TRBJ2-5, with D perhaps matching TRBD2 (6 bases). Trimming took off 2 bases at V and 2 bases at J, with 12 bases between the two ends. The germline CDR1 and CDR2 sequences are SQVTM and ANQGSEA. The CDR3 runs 14 residues. The CDR3 loop is CSVESWGVQETQYF. As DNA, the CDR3 is TGCAGCGTTGAATCGTGGGGGGTACAAGAGACCCAGTACTTC.

This chain joins TRBV27 and TRBJ2-1, with D maybe TRBD2 (6 bases). Trimming took 4 bases from V and 5 from J, leaving 15 bases between them. The CDR3 runs 15 residues. The germline V gene has CDR1 MNHEY and CDR2 SMNVEV (reference sequence). This CDR3 is CASSSLARAHNEQFF. DNA for the CDR3: TGTGCCAGCAGTTCCCTAGCGAGAGCCCACAATGAGCAGTTCTTC.

Many counts were recorded for this clone. This chain joins TRBV5-1 and TRBJ2-1, with D uncertain. The CDR3 consists of 11 residues. From germline, CDR1 is SGHRS and CDR2 YFSETQ. The V and J ends lost 2 bases and 8 bases respectively, with 5 bases between them. This CDR3 is CASSFDDEQFF. The CDR3 DNA reads as TGCGCCAGCAGCTTTGACGATGAGCAGTTCTTC.

As for this clone: The same CDR3 arises from other DNA sequences in this sample as well. The chain combines TRBV6-2 or TRBV6-3 with TRBJ1-5, with a possible D match to TRBD1 (6 bases). Per the germline V gene, CDR1 is MNHEY and CDR2 is SVGEGT. Deletions cut 0 bases from V and 1 base from J, with 7 bases between. CDR3 size: 15 residues. As DNA, the CDR3 is TGTGCCAGCAGTTACTCGAGGGGGAGCAATCAGCCCCAGCATTTT. As protein: CASSYSRGSNQPQHF.

The CDR3 here is CASSWEYDTEAFF. The CDR3 DNA sequence: TGTGCCAGCAGCTGGGAGTACGACACTGAAGCTTTCTTT. The chain combines TRBV7-8 with TRBJ1-1, with D unclear. This CDR3 is built from 13 residues. Deletions cut 4 bases from V and 3 bases from J, with 9 bases between. Germline CDR1 is SGHVS and CDR2 is FQNEAQ.

CDR3 loop: CASSLANSFSYNEQFF. CDR3 nucleotide sequence: TGCGCCAGCAGCTTGGCCAACTCCTTCTCCTACAATGAGCAGTTCTTC. V usage is TRBV5-1 and J usage is TRBJ2-1; no firm D call. Trimming left V 0 bases short and J 0 bases short, with 10 bases between. CDR1 is SGHRS, CDR2 YFSETQ, per germline. The CDR3 runs to 16 residues.

This chain joins TRBV19 and TRBJ2-3, with a possible D match to TRBD2 (5 bases). V was trimmed by 7 bases and J by 0 bases, leaving 11 bases between them. In germline, CDR1 is LNHDA, CDR2 SQIVND (reference sequence). This CDR3 has 14 residues. CDR3 region: CASTNRGSTDTQYF. CDR3 in DNA: TGTGCCAGTACCAACCGGGGTAGCACAGATACGCAGTATTTT.

The chain combines TRBV6-5 with TRBJ1-1, with D unresolved. Trimming stripped 0 bases from V and 5 bases from J, with 10 bases between. This CDR3 region has 14 residues. Germline V gene lookup returns CDR1 MNHEY and CDR2 SVGAGI. The CDR3 DNA reads as TGTGCCAGCAGTTACTCGCCGGGTTGGACTGAAGCTTTCTTT. Protein: CASSYSPGWTEAFF.

The V call is TRBV2, the J call TRBJ1-6, with a weak D call TRBD1 (6 bases). The ends were cut back, 1 base at V and 9 bases at J, with 13 bases in the middle. The germline V gene has CDR1 SNHLY and CDR2 FYNNEI. This CDR3 has 15 residues. The CDR3: CASSEETTGSSPLHF. CDR3 in DNA: TGTGCCAGCAGTGAAGAGACGACAGGAAGTTCACCCCTCCACTTT.

The CDR3 bases are TGTGCCAGCAGTGAAAACCAAGGAACAGCCGCGCAGTACTTC. As protein: CASSENQGTAAQYF. The rearrangement joins TRBV6-1 to TRBJ2-7; D not resolved. Germline CDR1 and CDR2: MNHNS and SASEGT. Between the trimmed V and J ends, which lost 2 bases and 9 bases, there was a span of 17 bases. The CDR3 contains 14 residues.

The chain recombines TRBV5-6 with TRBJ1-6; D ambiguous. The CDR3 runs to 13 residues. The ends were cut back, 4 bases at V and 3 bases at J, with 5 bases in the middle. Germline-derived CDR1 and CDR2 are SGHDT and YYEEEE. This CDR3 is CASSQDYNSPLHF. The CDR3 DNA is TGTGCCAGCAGCCAGGACTATAATTCACCCCTCCACTTT.

V is TRBV7-8 and J is TRBJ1-2, with D possibly being TRBD1 (6 bases). Germline V CDR1 and CDR2: SGHVS, FQNEAQ. The V and J ends lost 1 base and 8 bases respectively, with 14 bases between them. The CDR3 loop spans 14 amino acids. CDR3 in DNA: TGTGCCAGCAGCTTAGAGACAGGTTTGGGGGGCTACACCTTC. It specifies CASSLETGLGGYTF.

The rearrangement links TRBV12-3 or TRBV12-4 to TRBJ2-7, with 11 bases matching TRBD2. Trimming at V came to 6 bases and at J to 5 bases, leaving 3 bases not matched to a gene. The CDR3 is 13 residues long. The CDR3 is CASSSLAGDEQYF. The CDR3 DNA reads as TGTGCCAGCAGCTCACTAGCGGGAGACGAGCAGTACTTC.

The chain is built from TRBV30 and TRBJ2-1; D is uncertain. CDR3 length equals 14 residues. Trimming took 3 bases from V and 0 from J, leaving 9 bases between them. Germline assignment: CDR1 GTSNPN and CDR2 SVGIG (reference sequence). Written as DNA, the CDR3 is TGTGCCTGGAGCAGGCAGAGCTCCTACAATGAGCAGTTCTTC. Translating gives CAWSRQSSYNEQFF. Using reference TRBV30 and TRBJ2-1 for the parts outside the CDR3, the full variable domain is SQTIHQWPATLVQPVGSPLSLECTVEGTSNPNLYWYRQAAGRGLQLLFYSVGIGQISSEVPQNLSASRPQDRQFILSSKKLLLSDSGFYLCAWSRQSSYNEQFFGPGTRLTVL.

The chain links TRBV7-2 to TRBJ2-4; 8 positions match TRBD1. J was trimmed by 7 bases and V by 4 bases; bases with no gene match: 6. Germline lookup yields CDR1 SGHTA and CDR2 FQGNSA. The CDR3 contains 14 residues. The CDR3 bases are TGTGCCAGCAGCTCGGACAGGGCAGGGAACATTCAGTACTTC. It codes for CASSSDRAGNIQYF. The full variable domain, rest sourced from reference TRBV7-2 and TRBJ2-4, is GAGVSQSPSNKVTEKGKDVELRCDPISGHTALYWYRQSLGQGLEFLIYFQGNSAPDKSGLPSDRFSAERTGGSVSTLTIQRTQQEDSAVYLCASSSDRAGNIQYFGAGTRLSVL.

The CDR3 nucleotides read TGTGCCAGCAGCTTAGACATATATATCACTGAAGCTTTCTTT. Encoded protein: CASSLDIYITEAFF. The V call is TRBV11-2, the J call TRBJ1-1; D not resolved. CDR1 is SGHAT, CDR2 FQNNGV, per germline. V was shortened by 0 bases and J by 4 bases, with 9 bases between the two germline ends. The CDR3 runs 14 residues.

The gene calls are TRBV7-2 and TRBJ2-5; D perhaps matches TRBD1 (6 bases). Looked up from germline, CDR1 is SGHTA and CDR2 is FQGNSA. V was cut by 4 bases and J by 4 bases, with 13 bases left in between. This CDR3 spans 14 amino acids. The CDR3 protein is CASSWARGGETQYF. The DNA of the CDR3 is TGTGCCAGCAGCTGGGCGAGAGGGGGAGAGACCCAGTACTTC.